What follows describes a single T cell receptor beta chain. Antigen unknown. V was clipped by 4 bases and J by 1 base, with 23 bases between them. The germline CDR1 and CDR2 sequences are SGHTA and FQGNSA. This CDR3 has 18 residues. The data are from a study of OX40 agonist ivuxolimab in advanced cancers. Study-level results: Relative to CD4+, CD8+ T cells held more expanded clones on average.

Repertoires were generated with immunoSEQ multiplex PCR, while TCRdb's copy carries only in-frame clones and drops some. The sample yields about 28,000 clones, approximately 80% seen once. The source is an adult with an advanced solid tumor such as melanoma, head and neck, liver or kidney cancer. The sample here was CD4+ or CD8+ T cells sorted from blood, taken in a trial of the OX40 agonist ivuxolimab. This chain joins TRBV7-2 and TRBJ2-7; D may correspond to TRBD1 or TRBD2 (5 bases each). CDR3 bases: TGTGCCAGCAGCTCCCACGGCCTGGGACGAACTCCTTCCTACGAGCAGTACTTC. Translated: CASSSHGLGRTPSYEQYF.